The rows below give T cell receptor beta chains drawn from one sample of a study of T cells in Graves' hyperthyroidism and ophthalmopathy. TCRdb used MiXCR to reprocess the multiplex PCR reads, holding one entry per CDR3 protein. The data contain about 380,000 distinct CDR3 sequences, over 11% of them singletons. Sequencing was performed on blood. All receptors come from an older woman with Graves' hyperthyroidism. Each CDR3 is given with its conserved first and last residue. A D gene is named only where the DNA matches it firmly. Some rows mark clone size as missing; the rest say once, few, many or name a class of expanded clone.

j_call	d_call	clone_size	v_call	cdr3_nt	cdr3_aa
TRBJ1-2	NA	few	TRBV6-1	TGTGCCAGTAGGGAGGGAGACTATGGCTACACCTTC	CASREGDYGYTF
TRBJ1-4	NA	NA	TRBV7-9	TGTGCCAGCAGCTCCGGGGCAGCCTCTAATGAAAAACTGTTTTTT	CASSSGAASNEKLFF
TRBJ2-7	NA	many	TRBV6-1	TGTGCCAGCAGATTGCGGGGGCCGTCCTACGAGCAGTACTTC	CASRLRGPSYEQYF
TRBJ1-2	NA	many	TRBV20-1	TGCAGTGCTGATGACGGGCAGGGAAATGGCTACACCTTC	CSADDGQGNGYTF
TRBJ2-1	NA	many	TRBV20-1	TGCAGTGCTAGAGATGTTGGCGGGGCCCCCTCTGAGGAGCAGTTCTTC	CSARDVGGAPSEEQFF
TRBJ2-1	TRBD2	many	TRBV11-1	TGTGCCAGCAGCTTGGGACTAGCGGGCCCCTACAATGAGCAGTTCTTC	CASSLGLAGPYNEQFF
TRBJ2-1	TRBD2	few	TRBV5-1	TGCGCCAGCAGCTTCCTAGCGGGAGGAGACAATGAGCAGTTCTTC	CASSFLAGGDNEQFF
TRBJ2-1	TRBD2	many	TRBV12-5	TGTGCTAGTGGTTTGGTCCCGGGACTAGCGGGAGGGCCCGTACGAAATGAGCAGTTCTTC	CASGLVPGLAGGPVRNEQFF
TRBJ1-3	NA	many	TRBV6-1	TGTGCCAGCAGTCGCGGGGGGTTTGGAAACACCATATATTTT	CASSRGGFGNTIYF
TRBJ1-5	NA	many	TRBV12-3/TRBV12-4	TGTGCCACCATGGGCGGCCAGAATCAGCCCCAGCATTTT	CATMGGQNQPQHF
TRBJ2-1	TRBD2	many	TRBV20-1	TGCAGTGCTAGAAGGACCGGGACTAGCGGGGGTGAGCAGTTCTTC	CSARRTGTSGGEQFF
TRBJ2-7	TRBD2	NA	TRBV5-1	TGCGCCAGCAGCTTGTTATTAGCGGGAGGGCCGTTAGAGCAGTACTTC	CASSLLLAGGPLEQYF
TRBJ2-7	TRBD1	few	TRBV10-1	TGCGCCAGCAGTGACCTTCCGGGACAGGGGGCTCGGGAGCAGTACTTC	CASSDLPGQGAREQYF
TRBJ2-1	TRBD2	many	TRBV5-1	TGCGCCAGCAGCTTGGGGGGCAGGGTGACGACTAGCGGGAGTAATGAGCAGTTCTTC	CASSLGGRVTTSGSNEQFF
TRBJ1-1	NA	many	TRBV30	TGTGCCTGGACTCTACAGTCTACCAACACTGAAGCTTTCTTT	CAWTLQSTNTEAFF
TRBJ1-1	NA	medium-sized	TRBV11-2	TGTGCCAGCAGCTTAGCTGTGGACACTGAAGCTTTCTTT	CASSLAVDTEAFF
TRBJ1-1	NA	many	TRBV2	TGTGCCAGCGAGCCGGGACAAAACACTGAAGCTTTCTTT	CASEPGQNTEAFF
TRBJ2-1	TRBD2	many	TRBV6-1	TGTGCCAGCAGTACTAGCGGGAGAGGAAATGAGCAGTTCTTC	CASSTSGRGNEQFF
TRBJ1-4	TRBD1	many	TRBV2	TGTGCCAGCAGTGACCACAGGGGGAGTGAAAAACTGTTTTTT	CASSDHRGSEKLFF
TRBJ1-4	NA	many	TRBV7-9	TGTGCCAGCAGCTTATCCTTTGGCAGGGGTTCGGGAAAACTGTTTTTT	CASSLSFGRGSGKLFF
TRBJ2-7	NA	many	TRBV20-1	TGCAGTGCTAGGGTCCCCGGGACCCCAGTTTACGAGCAGTACTTC	CSARVPGTPVYEQYF
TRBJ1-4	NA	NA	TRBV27	TGTGCCAGCAGTTCCTCCTATCCGGTTCAGGATGAAAAACTGTTTTTT	CASSSSYPVQDEKLFF
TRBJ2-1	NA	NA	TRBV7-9	TGTGCCAGCAGCAGGGGGGACCTTAACAATGAGCAGTTCTTC	CASSRGDLNNEQFF
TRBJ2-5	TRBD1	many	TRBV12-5	TGTGCTAGTGGTTGGTGGGACAGCCAAGAGACCCAGTACTTC	CASGWWDSQETQYF
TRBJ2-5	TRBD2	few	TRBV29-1	TGCAGCGTTGATCTAGCGGGACGACCCGAGGAGACCCAGTACTTC	CSVDLAGRPEETQYF
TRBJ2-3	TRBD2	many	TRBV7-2	TGTGCCAGCAGCTTTGGACTAGCCCCAGATACGCAGTATTTT	CASSFGLAPDTQYF
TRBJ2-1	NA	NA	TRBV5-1	TGCGCCAGCAGCTTCGCGGTAGATGAGCAGTTCTTC	CASSFAVDEQFF
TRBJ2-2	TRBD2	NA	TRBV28	TGTGCCAGCAGTTTAGTCCAGCGGGGCTACACCGGGGAGCTGTTTTTT	CASSLVQRGYTGELFF
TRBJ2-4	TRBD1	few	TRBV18	TGTGCCAGCTCACGATCATCGTTGGGGGACAGCCTCACCAAAAACATTCAGTACTTC	CASSRSSLGDSLTKNIQYF
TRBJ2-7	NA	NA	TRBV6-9	TGTGCCAGCAGTTACTTACAGGGACTGTCCTACGAGCAGTACTTC	CASSYLQGLSYEQYF
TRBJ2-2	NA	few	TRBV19	TGTGCCAGTATTGGGACCTTCACCGGGGAGCTGTTTTTT	CASIGTFTGELFF
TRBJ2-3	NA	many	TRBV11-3	TGTGCCAGCAGCTTAGATCCCACCACAGATACGCAGTATTTT	CASSLDPTTDTQYF
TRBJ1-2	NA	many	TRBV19	TGTGCCAGTAGCCTACGGAGGGGGATAGGTGGCTACACCTTC	CASSLRRGIGGYTF